These 27 T cell receptor beta chains were all obtained from the same sample, sequenced in a study of blood T cell repertoires in COVID-19 (dated by TCRdb to 2020 to 2022). The library relied on the immunoSEQ multiplex PCR assay. TCRdb holds this immuneACCESS table with in-frame rearrangements only. Some clones are missing; in checked studies, unresolved V genes explain under half, and the rest has no known cause. Across this sample there are around 180,000 clones, with around 80% seen only once. The top ten constitute about 10% of the sample. Sample: peripheral blood. These receptors were obtained from a woman aged 80 or over with COVID-19, enrolled during active disease.

The chain is built from TRBV6-1 and TRBJ2-7; D perhaps matches TRBD1 (7 bases). Germline CDR1 MNHNS, CDR2 SASEGT. CDR3 size: 16 residues. Trimming cost V 1 base and J 2 bases, with 15 bases left between them. The CDR3 region is CASSEEGAGTTYEQYF. CDR3 coding DNA: TGTGCCAGCAGTGAAGAGGGGGCGGGGACAACCTACGAGCAGTACTTC.

The chain recombines TRBV13 with TRBJ2-3; 14 bases match TRBD2. V lost 5 bases to trimming and J lost 5 bases; unmatched junction nucleotides: 3. The CDR3 runs to 15 residues. Per the germline V gene, CDR1 is PRHDT and CDR2 is FYEKMQ (reference sequence). CDR3: CASSPGLAGGDTQYF. The CDR3 coding sequence is TGTGCCAGCAGCCCTGGACTAGCGGGAGGAGATACGCAGTATTTT.

This sequence joins TRBV5-5 and TRBJ2-3; D is possibly TRBD2 (5 bases). From germline, CDR1 is SGHKS and CDR2 YYEKEE (reference sequence). The CDR3 covers 16 residues. Trimming cost V 1 base and J 6 bases, with 18 bases left between them. In DNA, the CDR3 is TGTGCCAGCAGCTTGATGGGTCGGGGATTCGTCGATACGCAGTATTTT. Its protein product is CASSLMGRGFVDTQYF.

Here the CDR3 DNA reads TGTGCCAGCAGCCCCCTCCGGATAGCGGGAGGGTCCTACGAGCAGTACTTC. Translating gives CASSPLRIAGGSYEQYF. The chain recombines TRBV28 with TRBJ2-7; TRBD2 matches at 11 bases. There are 17 residues in the CDR3. Germline V CDR1 and CDR2: MDHEN, SYDVKM. V trimming: 6 bases; J trimming: 1 base; junction bases outside the gene matches: 11. Variable domain in full (rest from reference TRBV28 and TRBJ2-7): DVKVTQSSRYLVKRTGEKVFLECVQDMDHENMFWYRQDPGLGLRLIYFSYDVKMKEKGDIPEGYSVSREKKERFSLILESASTNQTSMYLCASSPLRIAGGSYEQYFGPGTRLTVT.

This clone occurred a few times. The chain couples TRBV2 to TRBJ2-7; D call uncertain. The CDR3 spans 13 residues. Germline CDR1 SNHLY, CDR2 FYNNEI. V dropped 6 bases and J dropped 3 bases, with 12 bases sitting between them. The CDR3, as DNA: TGTGCCAGCAGAAATATACCAGGCTACGAGCAGTACTTC. This codes for CASRNIPGYEQYF.

The V and J genes are TRBV3-1 (or the pseudogene TRBV3-2) and TRBJ2-1, with a weak D call TRBD1 (6 bases). Germline V gene sequence: CDR1 LGHDT, CDR2 YNNKEL (reference sequence). The CDR3 sequence is 14 residues long. Trimming removed 1 base at V and 8 bases at J, with 12 bases between. The CDR3 region has the DNA TGTGCCAGCAGCCAAGGACTTGGGGGCGATGAGCAGTTCTTC. Encoded protein: CASSQGLGGDEQFF.

The chain links TRBV10-3 to TRBJ1-5, with TRBD1 matching over 12 bases. In germline, CDR1 is ENHRY, CDR2 SYGVKD. This CDR3 has 17 amino acids. The J segment lost 4 bases and the V segment lost 10 bases, leaving 14 bases of the junction unmatched. The chain's CDR3 is CASAMPGQGARNQPQHF. DNA for the CDR3: TGTGCCAGCGCTATGCCGGGACAGGGGGCGAGGAATCAGCCCCAGCATTTT.

This clone was seen more than once but under ten times. The chain joins TRBV19 to TRBJ1-2; possible D gene TRBD1, 5 bases. Trimming stripped 3 bases from V and 2 bases from J, with 19 bases between. There are 17 residues in the CDR3. In germline, CDR1 is LNHDA, CDR2 SQIVND (reference sequence). This CDR3 is CASSIPIRVTKNYGYTF. CDR3 DNA: TGTGCCAGTAGTATCCCCATCAGGGTAACGAAGAACTATGGCTACACCTTC.

The gene calls are TRBV29-1 and TRBJ2-2; a weak D match, TRBD1 (6 bases). The V end was cut by 5 bases, the J end by 6 bases, with 22 bases between. CDR3 size: 16 residues. Germline values: CDR1 SQVTM, CDR2 ANQGSEA. CDR3 sequence: CSVKVIEQGSSGELFF. CDR3 nucleotides: TGCAGCGTTAAGGTCATTGAACAGGGATCATCCGGGGAGCTGTTTTTT.

The chain is built from TRBV7-9 and TRBJ1-2; TRBD1 is a possible D gene (6 bases). The germline V and J ends were trimmed by 5 bases and 7 bases, with 17 bases remaining between them. The CDR3 contains 14 residues. Germline V gene lookup returns CDR1 SEHNR and CDR2 FQNEAQ (reference sequence). The CDR3 DNA is TGTGCCAGCAGCATAGGGGCAGGGGCTCTTGGCTACACCTTC. Its protein is CASSIGAGALGYTF.

The V and J genes are TRBV27 and TRBJ1-5, with D uncertain. Trimming took 8 bases from V and 6 from J, leaving 14 bases between them. The CDR3 consists of 13 residues. CDR1 is MNHEY and CDR2 is SMNVEV in the germline V gene (reference sequence). The CDR3 DNA sequence: TGTGCCAGCTCCCCTGGGAGGACTCAGCCCCAGCATTTT. This translates into CASSPGRTQPQHF.

The V gene is TRBV5-1, the J gene TRBJ2-2; perhaps TRBD1 as D (6 bases). Germline V lookup: CDR1 SGHRS, CDR2 YFSETQ. V was cut by 2 bases and J by 5 bases, with 10 bases left in between. The CDR3 extends over 14 amino acids. CDR3 nucleotides: TGCGCCAGCAGCTTACTGGGACAAACCGGGGAGCTGTTTTTT. Translation: CASSLLGQTGELFF.

This clone was counted between two and nine times. In nucleotides, the CDR3 is TGTGCCAGCAGTGAAGAGGCAGGGGGCACAGATACGCAGTATTTT. Translating gives CASSEEAGGTDTQYF. J is TRBJ2-3 and V is TRBV6-1; a weak D match, TRBD1 (6 bases). The germline CDR1 and CDR2 sequences are MNHNS and SASEGT. Trimming left V 1 base short and J 1 base short, with 9 bases between. CDR3 length equals 15 residues.

The CDR3 loop reads CASRTPGGGQPQHF. In DNA, the CDR3 is TGTGCCAGCAGGACTCCCGGGGGGGGTCAGCCCCAGCATTTT. The J gene is TRBJ1-5, the V gene TRBV6-5; D perhaps matches TRBD1 (5 bases). The germline V and J ends were trimmed by 6 bases and 6 bases, with 15 bases remaining between them. The CDR3 contains 14 residues. Germline V gene data show CDR1 as MNHEY and CDR2 as SVGAGI.

This chain links TRBV6-5 with TRBJ2-7, with a tentative D call TRBD2 (6 bases). This CDR3 spans 14 amino acids. The germline V gene has CDR1 MNHEY and CDR2 SVGAGI. Trimming took 5 bases from V and 0 from J, leaving 11 bases between them. The CDR3 sequence is CASSRGTSSYEQYF. The CDR3 DNA follows: TGTGCCAGCAGTCGTGGGACTTCCTCCTACGAGCAGTACTTC.

The rearrangement joins TRBV2 to TRBJ2-7, with 7 bases lining up with TRBD2. Germline values: CDR1 SNHLY, CDR2 FYNNEI. The CDR3 is made up of 15 amino acids. The ends lost 8 bases at V and 2 bases at J; junction bases unmatched: 12. In DNA form, the CDR3 reads TGTGCCAGCGTGAAGCCCCAGGGACTAACCTACGAGCAGTACTTC. Protein product: CASVKPQGLTYEQYF.

The rearrangement uses TRBV9 and TRBJ2-2; a weak D match, TRBD1 (6 bases). V was trimmed by 0 bases and J by 4 bases, leaving 7 bases between them. CDR1 SGDLS and CDR2 YYNGEE come from the germline V gene. This CDR3 contains 14 residues. The CDR3 loop is CASSVEGGTGELFF. Written as DNA, the CDR3 is TGTGCCAGCAGCGTAGAAGGGGGCACCGGGGAGCTGTTTTTT.

The chain links TRBV30 to TRBJ1-6, with D perhaps TRBD1 (5 bases). This CDR3 spans 20 amino acids. Trimming removed 3 bases at V and 0 bases at J, with 24 bases between. The germline CDR1 and CDR2 sequences are GTSNPN and SVGIG (reference sequence). For the CDR3, the DNA is TGTGCCTGGAGAGAATCGGACTGGGGACTTACGAGCTCCTATAATTCACCCCTCCACTTT. Translation: CAWRESDWGLTSSYNSPLHF.

The rearrangement joins TRBV5-1 to TRBJ2-3, with 8 bases aligning to TRBD1. This CDR3 has 14 amino acids. Germline CDR1 and CDR2: SGHRS and YFSETQ. With V trimmed by 7 bases and J by 3 bases, 7 bases remained unmatched. CDR3 coding DNA: TGCGCCAGCTGGACAGGGTTTGGGACAGATACGCAGTATTTT. This sequence encodes CASWTGFGTDTQYF.

This sequence joins TRBV9 and TRBJ2-1; maybe TRBD2 (7 bases). Germline CDR1 SGDLS, CDR2 YYNGEE. V gave up 1 base and J gave up 0 bases, with 11 bases separating them. This CDR3 region has 16 residues. CDR3 residues: CASSVRGRGSYNEQFF. The CDR3 DNA follows: TGTGCCAGCAGCGTAAGGGGGAGGGGCTCCTACAATGAGCAGTTCTTC.

The V call is TRBV7-2, the J call TRBJ2-5, with TRBD1 matching 8 bases. The CDR3 consists of 14 residues. V gave up 3 bases and J gave up 3 bases; unmatched junction bases: 3. The V gene's germline CDR1 is SGHTA and CDR2 FQGNSA. The CDR3 bases are TGTGCCAGCAGCTTCAACAGGGGGGAAGAGACCCAGTACTTC. Residues: CASSFNRGEETQYF.

The V call is TRBV19, the J call TRBJ2-7; TRBD1 is a possible D gene (5 bases). This CDR3 comprises 13 residues. The ends were cut back, 5 bases at V and 6 bases at J, with 14 bases in the middle. Germline V lookup: CDR1 LNHDA, CDR2 SQIVND (reference sequence). The CDR3 region has the DNA TGTGCCAGTAGTCCACCAGGGCTCTCCGAGCAGTACTTC. It encodes CASSPPGLSEQYF.

The chain links TRBV10-2 to TRBJ2-1; D unclear. V lost 1 base and J 9 bases, leaving 4 bases between the germline ends. Germline V gene data show CDR1 as WSHSY and CDR2 as SAAADI. The CDR3 is 11 amino acids. The CDR3 DNA sequence: TGCGCCAGCAGTGAGTGGCCTGAGCAGTTCTTC. Its protein product is CASSEWPEQFF.

The chain is built from TRBV5-1 and TRBJ2-5; 7 bases match TRBD2. CDR3 length: 14 amino acids. The germline gives CDR1 SGHRS, CDR2 YFSETQ. The junction had 2 bases not matched to a gene; V was cut back by 2 bases and J by 1 base. The CDR3 sequence: CASSFGTTQETQYF. The DNA of the CDR3 is TGCGCCAGCAGCTTCGGGACTACCCAAGAGACCCAGTACTTC. The variable domain in full, with the rest retrieved from reference TRBV5-1 and TRBJ2-5, is KAGVTQTPRYLIKTRGQQVTLSCSPISGHRSVSWYQQTPGQGLQFLFEYFSETQRNKGNFPGRFSGRQFSNSRSEMNVSTLELGDSALYLCASSFGTTQETQYFGPGTRLLVL.

The chain combines TRBV7-2 with TRBJ2-5, with 9 nucleotides matching TRBD2. Losses at the gene ends were 1 base for V and 7 bases for J; bases not matched to a gene: 4. Germline assignment: CDR1 SGHTA and CDR2 FQGNSA. The CDR3 runs to 14 residues. CDR3 residues: CASSLVAGGSTQYF. CDR3 sequence (DNA): TGTGCCAGCAGCTTAGTTGCGGGAGGGTCGACCCAGTACTTC. Full variable domain (missing parts from reference TRBV7-2 and TRBJ2-5): GAGVSQSPSNKVTEKGKDVELRCDPISGHTALYWYRQSLGQGLEFLIYFQGNSAPDKSGLPSDRFSAERTGGSVSTLTIQRTQQEDSAVYLCASSLVAGGSTQYFGPGTRLLVL.

This chain uses TRBV4-1 with TRBJ1-4, with a tentative D call TRBD1 (6 bases). CDR3 length: 18 amino acids. The germline CDR1 and CDR2 sequences are MGHRA and YSYEKL. Trimming stripped 0 bases from V and 8 bases from J, with 22 bases between. The CDR3 DNA follows: TGCGCCAGCAGCCAAGATCCGCCGGGACAATCATTAGGGGAAAAACTGTTTTTT. It yields the protein CASSQDPPGQSLGEKLFF.

The chain employs TRBV9 and TRBJ2-3; 7 nucleotides agree with TRBD2. The V gene end was trimmed by 1 base and the J gene end by 4 bases; junction bases not matched to a gene: 6. In germline, CDR1 is SGDLS, CDR2 YYNGEE. The CDR3 contains 15 residues. CDR3 protein: CASSVSGGVADTQYF. DNA for the CDR3: TGTGCCAGCAGCGTAAGTGGGGGGGTGGCAGATACGCAGTATTTT.